The present entry profiles one T cell receptor (beta chain) with its context. Its binding antigen is unknown. It has no much larger one-base neighbor in the sample; base qualities were not kept. The data are from a study of T cell responses to AZD1222 COVID-19 vaccine (dated by TCRdb to the early 2020s). Study-level background: TCR sequencing covered fewer than 250 trial participants: 200 to 220 given two doses of AZD1222 and about 26 given two doses of MenACWY control vaccine. Enrollment into the trials was organized by age into subgroups of 18-55, 56-69 and 70-plus years, and those subgroups contained about 160, 30 and 59 TCR-sequenced participants, respectively.

The time point label, as the study defines it: about 28 days (+/-7) after the second vaccine dose. AZD1222 recipients given second doses at about 4 weeks or at about 12 weeks were pooled, since spike-specific TCR depth and breadth were not found to differ between the two schedules. Vaccinee samples were obtained from the UK trials COV001 and COV002, which included a single-blind randomized controlled phase 2/3 trial of AZD1222 (ChAdOx1 nCoV-19) in healthy adults. For TCRbeta chain sequencing, PBMC samples from trial participants were taken at day 0 and at day 28 after the second dose. General findings and caveats noted by the study authors: In the small 56-69-year group, the increase in depth fell short of significance, most likely because of low power. Most participants were white British and females outnumbered males, and the authors suggested that clonal diversity may have been underestimated. Conclusions about previously exposed vaccinees are limited because only five to seven AZD1222 recipients were SARS-CoV-2 seropositive at baseline. The whole spike protein was spanned by vaccine-associated CD4 TCRs, and dominant responses were seen in regions 160-218 and 743-854. Because no day 14 peak-response samples were available, repertoires were characterized only after the peak T cell response. Nearly half of unique spike-specific TCRs reportedly recognized epitopes outside regions mutated in the B.1.351 and B.1.1.7 variants. After two AZD1222 doses, both the breadth and the depth of spike-specific TCRs were significantly higher than at day 0 and than in MenACWY recipients.

Inclusive of the bounding cysteine and phenylalanine, the CDR3 is 14 residues long. Left in the record is the CDR3 DNA by itself, 42 bases read in frame from the first base. CDR1 and CDR2 are read off the germline V gene (reference sequence) as LNHDA and SQIVND. From V the trimming removes 9 bases and from J it removes 5 bases, while the gene matches leave 12 bases of the junction unaccounted for. The CDR3 regions of human TCRbeta chains were analyzed by immunosequencing. Processing in the source paper ran as follows. Repertoire TCRs were checked for matches against a reference library of SARS-CoV-2-specific TCRs that had been generated using the MIRA antigen-specificity platform. Breadth was defined as the fraction of unique TCRs that were SARS-CoV-2-associated, and depth was defined as the fraction of total T cells that were SARS-CoV-2-associated. Each spike-specific TCR was assigned to its reactive spike region and to a CD4 or CD8 class using the MIRA data. Log10-transformed breadth and depth values were compared by one-way ANOVA with Sidak's multiple comparisons tests. What TCRdb holds here is the immuneACCESS table cut down to in-frame rearrangements. Part of the clones is not present; checked against another copy, under half of the missing clones reflect an unresolved V gene, and the others are unexplained. V and J calls and clone size are those listed in that table; D and trimming were worked out from the DNA. For this sample the table gives roughly 110,000 clones, of which around 90% were detected only once. The ten largest clones add up to 5% to 8% of the sample.

Specimen: peripheral blood, collected 28 days after the second AZD1222 dose. This TCR derives from an adult who received the AZD1222 COVID-19 vaccine. The chain joins TRBV19 to TRBJ1-2, with 7 bases aligning to TRBD1. The DNA sequence reads TGTGCCAGCAGGGGGACGGAGGATCCTTATGGCTACACCTTC. It codes for CASRGTEDPYGYTF.